A selection of T cell receptor beta chains follows, all from one sample in a study of shared clonotypes between healthy human individuals. TCRdb's copy holds only in-frame clones and misses some; the assay was immunoSEQ multiplex PCR. This sample carries 900,000 to 1,200,000 clones, around 78% of them seen once, and the ten largest clones take 0.5% to 0.65%. What was sequenced was memory CD4+ T cells from PBMCs. The receptors stem from a man in his late teens or twenties in good health. Some clones in this sample may be carry-over from other donors' samples. Both conserved end residues are part of each CDR3. D genes are given only for firm matches. Clone size is not always given. Where it is, it says once, few, many or a class for expanded clones.

d_call clone_size j_call v_call cdr3_nt cdr3_aa
TRBD2 NA TRBJ2-3 TRBV19 TGTGCCAGTAGCGACCCGGGACTAGACAGCACAGATACGCAGTATTTT CASSDPGLDSTDTQYF
TRBD2 few TRBJ2-3 TRBV7-9 TGTGCCAGCAGCTTAGGTCTAGCGGGAGTTAGAGATACGCAGTATTTT CASSLGLAGVRDTQYF
NA NA TRBJ1-1 TRBV7-3 TGTGCCAGCAGCTTAAGTTCGGGAGCCACTGAAGCTTTCTTT CASSLSSGATEAFF
NA few TRBJ2-2 TRBV9 TGTGCCAGCACTCTGAACACCGGGGAGCTGTTTTTT CASTLNTGELFF
NA NA TRBJ1-5 TRBV28 TGTGCCAGCAGCCGTGGCTTTTTGGGACAGCCCCAGCATTTT CASSRGFLGQPQHF
TRBD2 NA TRBJ2-1 TRBV14 TGTGCCAGCAGCCAAGATCAGCGGGAGGCCCATGAGCAGTTCTTC CASSQDQREAHEQFF
NA NA TRBJ1-2 TRBV28 TGTGCCAGCAGTTTATCGGCCCCAAAAGGCTACACCTTC CASSLSAPKGYTF
TRBD1 once TRBJ2-1 TRBV30 TGTGCCGTTCCCGGGGGACAGGGGAGCTACAATGAGCAGTTCTTC CAVPGGQGSYNEQFF
NA NA TRBJ2-7 TRBV5-5 TGTGCCAGCAGCAGCTACCTGGACGGGCCCTACGAGCAGTACTTC CASSSYLDGPYEQYF
NA NA TRBJ1-2 TRBV29-1 TGCAGCGTCGTATTACAGGGAACCAACTATGGCTACACCTTC CSVVLQGTNYGYTF
NA NA TRBJ1-1 TRBV7-3 TGTGCCAGCAGCTTCGGGACGGGGAACACTGAAGCTTTCTTT CASSFGTGNTEAFF
NA NA TRBJ2-3 TRBV11-1 TGTGCCAGCAGCACCAAGCAGGGAAGCACAGATACGCAGTATTTT CASSTKQGSTDTQYF
TRBD2 NA TRBJ2-1 TRBV30 TGTGCCTGGAGTGTAGTGGGACTAGGGATTGAGCAGTTCTTC CAWSVVGLGIEQFF
TRBD1 NA TRBJ2-5 TRBV11-2 TGTGCCAGCAGGGGTTACGAGGACAGGCAAGAGACCCAGTACTTC CASRGYEDRQETQYF
TRBD1 few TRBJ2-2 TRBV29-1 TGCAGCGTTGGGGGTCAGGGGGTTTATACCGGGGAGCTGTTTTTT CSVGGQGVYTGELFF
NA NA TRBJ1-4 TRBV11-3 TGTGCCAGCAGCCCCAGGAGGCAGGCCAGTGATGAAAAACTGTTTTTT CASSPRRQASDEKLFF
TRBD2 NA TRBJ2-7 TRBV12-5 TGTGCTAGTGGACGGACTAGCTACGAGCAGTACTTC CASGRTSYEQYF
TRBD2 once TRBJ2-2 TRBV5-4 TGTGCCAGCAGCTTCAGGCGGGAGGGAACCGGGGAGCTGTTTTTT CASSFRREGTGELFF